This paragraph covers one T cell receptor beta chain sequence. Original handling: It was from reference gene primer amplification that nucleated cell counts were estimated. Sequencing used immunoSEQ multiplex PCR; TCRdb keeps in-frame clones, though not all of them. Clone size and V and J calls were adopted from that table, with D and trimming inferred from the DNA. The table shows 250,000 or so clones, with 85% to 90% occurring only once. The data derive from a study of blood T cell repertoires in COVID-19. Turning to the study itself: Collection of acute and convalescent COVID-19 samples took place in the United States, Italy and Spain.

CDR3 length: 14 residues. Germline-derived CDR1 and CDR2 are LGHDT and YNNKEL (reference sequence). V lost 4 bases, J lost 10 bases, and 6 bases stayed unmatched. This clonotype was sampled from a woman aged 40-49 years who had recovered from COVID-19. Sequencing input: peripheral blood. V usage is TRBV3-1 (or the pseudogene TRBV3-2) and J usage is TRBJ1-4; 10 bases line up with TRBD1. CDR3 amino acids: CASSPTGGVGKLFF. CDR3 nucleotide sequence: TGTGCCAGCAGCCCGACAGGGGGCGTCGGAAAACTGTTTTTT.